These 18 T cell receptor beta chains were all obtained from the same sample, sequenced in a study of T cell repertoires in cytomegalovirus infection. Their recognized antigens are unknown. Each CDR3 protein is one row after TCRdb ran MiXCR on the reads. The sample holds about 830,000 distinct CDR3 sequences, less than 35% seen once. Specimen: cultured CD8+ T cells from PBMCs, collected from culture after CMV antigen stimulation. The receptors shown here come from a human donor in good health (CMV status not recorded). Some clones in this sample may be carry-over from other donors' samples.

The rearrangement links TRBV29-1 to TRBJ1-1; 7 nucleotides align to TRBD1. The CDR3 has 15 amino acids. J was trimmed by 0 bases and V by 6 bases; bases with no gene match: 10. Germline V gene lookup returns CDR1 SQVTM and CDR2 ANQGSEA. The CDR3 here is CSVQEWGTVNTEAFF. CDR3 DNA: TGCAGCGTCCAAGAGTGGGGGACAGTGAACACTGAAGCTTTCTTT.

The V call is TRBV12-3 or TRBV12-4, the J call TRBJ2-2, with 9 bases matching TRBD1. The V segment lost 6 bases and the J segment 4 bases; nucleotides outside the gene matches: 3. The CDR3 runs 14 residues. The CDR3 sequence is CASRGGQGTGELFF. CDR3 coding DNA: TGTGCCAGCAGGGGGGGACAGGGCACCGGGGAGCTGTTTTTT.

The V and J genes are TRBV7-9 and TRBJ2-1; 12 bases match TRBD1. Per germline, CDR1 SEHNR and CDR2 FQNEAQ (reference sequence). This CDR3 comprises 21 residues. V dropped 6 bases and J dropped 0; count of bases not matched to a gene: 18. For the CDR3, the DNA is TGTGCCAGCAGTTTACTCCTAGGGACAGGGGGCGCGAGGAGCTCCTACAATGAGCAGTTCTTC. This translates into CASSLLLGTGGARSSYNEQFF.

This clonotype was seen a few times. This chain connects TRBV27 to TRBJ2-1; possibly TRBD1 or TRBD2 for D (6 bases each). There are 14 residues in the CDR3. Germline CDR1 MNHEY, CDR2 SMNVEV (reference sequence). Trimming shortened V by 7 bases and J by 3 bases, and 13 bases separated the two germline ends. The CDR3 bases are TGTGCCAGCATGAGGAGGGGGGTCTACAATGAGCAGTTCTTC. It is translated as CASMRRGVYNEQFF.

The genes are TRBV20-1 and TRBJ2-7; TRBD2 matches at 10 bases. The CDR3 loop spans 17 amino acids. The V gene's germline CDR1 is DFQATT and CDR2 SNEGSKA (reference sequence). Trimming at V came to 3 bases and at J to 0 bases, leaving 11 bases not matched to a gene. The CDR3 reads CSASRQLAGSGSYEQYF. DNA of the CDR3: TGCAGTGCTAGCCGTCAACTAGCGGGATCCGGCTCCTACGAGCAGTACTTC.

This clonotype turned up a few times. V gene TRBV7-9 combines with J gene TRBJ1-2, with a tentative D call TRBD1 (6 bases). CDR3 size: 14 residues. The V gene lost 4 bases and the J gene lost 6 bases, with 15 bases spanning the gap. Germline CDR1 SEHNR, CDR2 FQNEAQ (reference sequence). CDR3 protein: CASSSSAGVDGYTF. CDR3 nucleotide sequence: TGTGCCAGCAGCTCATCGGCAGGGGTGGATGGCTACACCTTC.

V gene TRBV27 combines with J gene TRBJ2-7; D may be TRBD2 (5 bases). V dropped 5 bases and J dropped 3 bases, with 14 bases sitting between them. There are 14 residues in the CDR3. Germline CDR1 is MNHEY and CDR2 is SMNVEV (reference sequence). CDR3 residues: CASSPVGGRYEQYV. The DNA for the CDR3 is TGTGCCAGCAGTCCCGTGGGCGGGCGCTACGAGCAGTACGTC.

The chain uses TRBV10-3 and TRBJ1-1; D is unclear. Looked up from germline, CDR1 is ENHRY and CDR2 is SYGVKD. The CDR3 consists of 14 residues. Between the trimmed V and J ends, which lost 2 bases and 10 bases, there was a span of 17 bases. Here the CDR3 reads CAISEGDVVRGAFF. CDR3 DNA sequence: TGTGCCATCAGTGAGGGAGACGTCGTCCGAGGAGCTTTCTTT.

The V call is TRBV24-1, the J call TRBJ2-1; 8 nucleotides match TRBD2. CDR3 length equals 13 residues. After removal of 5 bases from V and 5 bases from J, the junction contained 1 base not matched to a gene. CDR1 and CDR2 (germline): KGHDR, SFDVKD. The CDR3 coding sequence is TGTGCCACCAGTGGGCGGGGGGACAATGAGCAGTTCTTC. The encoded protein is CATSGRGDNEQFF.

This clonotype was picked up one time. This CDR3 is CASKGGARPQHF. The CDR3 DNA reads TGTGCCAGCAAAGGGGGGGCGAGGCCCCAGCATTTT. The chain joins TRBV6-1 to TRBJ1-5; TRBD1 might be the D (6 bases). Per the germline V gene, CDR1 is MNHNS and CDR2 is SASEGT. V shed 7 bases and J shed 9 bases, with 13 bases lying between them. The CDR3 length is 12 residues.

Comment on this clonotype: Relative to the germline gene, one junction end is altered; a read error may explain this. The gene calls are TRBV7-9 and TRBJ1-1, with no clear D. Germline V lookup: CDR1 SEHNR, CDR2 FQNEAQ (reference sequence). This CDR3 comprises 17 residues. DNA for the CDR3: TGTGTCAGCAGCTTAGCGCCGGCGGAGCCCCAGAACACTGAAGCTTTCTTT. This encodes CVSSLAPAEPQNTEAFF.

The chain joins TRBV7-6 to TRBJ2-7; perhaps D is TRBD1 or TRBD2 (7 bases each). CDR3 length: 14 residues. Trimming left V 8 bases short and J 7 bases short, with 21 bases between. Germline V gene lookup returns CDR1 SGHVS and CDR2 FNYEAQ. In DNA form, the CDR3 reads TGTGCCAGCTCCCAGGGGGGGCAATCTCGGGAGCAGTACTTC. This gives the protein CASSQGGQSREQYF.

This clonotype was seen only a few times. V usage is TRBV5-1 and J usage is TRBJ2-7; 8 bases align to TRBD1. This CDR3 has 14 residues. J was trimmed by 5 bases and V by 0 bases; bases with no gene match: 4. Germline-derived CDR1 and CDR2 are SGHRS and YFSETQ. This CDR3 is CASSLGTGIDEQYF. CDR3 sequence (DNA): TGCGCCAGCAGCTTGGGGACAGGGATCGACGAGCAGTACTTC.

The chain couples TRBV13 to TRBJ1-2; D is unclear. This CDR3 region has 13 residues. Germline-derived CDR1 and CDR2 are PRHDT and FYEKMQ (reference sequence). V gave up 0 bases and J gave up 8 bases, with 10 bases separating them. In DNA, the CDR3 is TGTGCCAGCAGCTTAGGGCGTGAGGCGGGCTACACCTTC. Its translation is CASSLGREAGYTF.

The CDR3 sequence is CASSDSPDRGYQKLFF. CDR3 in DNA: TGTGCCAGCAGCGATAGCCCTGACAGGGGCTATCAAAAACTGTTTTTT. V and J are TRBV7-8 and TRBJ1-4, with 8 bases matching TRBD1. This CDR3 region has 16 residues. Per the germline V gene, CDR1 is SGHVS and CDR2 is FQNEAQ. Unmatched junction bases numbered 14, after V lost 5 bases and J lost 9 bases.

The chain is built from TRBV27 and TRBJ2-3, with D maybe TRBD2 (6 bases). The V gene's germline CDR1 is MNHEY and CDR2 SMNVEV (reference sequence). The CDR3 has 14 amino acids. The V gene lost 3 bases and the J gene lost 6 bases, with 13 bases spanning the gap. The CDR3 loop reads CASSLGGTGDTQYF. The CDR3 nucleotides read TGTGCCAGCAGTTTGGGGGGAACGGGCGATACGCAGTATTTT.

This rearrangement joins TRBV29-1 to TRBJ1-4; 7 positions match TRBD1. V shed 6 bases, J shed 0 bases, and the junction held 19 bases outside the gene matches. Germline CDR1 and CDR2: SQVTM and ANQGSEA. The CDR3 has 19 residues. This chain's CDR3 is CSVALTGRITGATNEKLFF. The CDR3 DNA reads as TGCAGCGTAGCATTGACAGGGAGGATTACCGGCGCAACTAATGAAAAACTGTTTTTT.

The chain links TRBV7-6 to TRBJ2-5, with D perhaps being TRBD1 or TRBD2 (5 bases each). The CDR3 runs to 16 residues. Germline V CDR1 and CDR2: SGHVS, FNYEAQ. The V gene lost 3 bases and the J gene lost 3 bases, with 17 bases spanning the gap. CDR3 protein: CASSLGTVLLEETQYF. The CDR3 DNA sequence: TGTGCCAGCAGCTTGGGGACGGTACTACTGGAAGAGACCCAGTACTTC.